Listed here are 21 T cell receptor beta chains from one sample, sequenced in a study of cytotoxic CD8 clonotypes in ibrutinib-treated CLL. The repertoire was sequenced with immunoSEQ multiplex PCR; TCRdb's copy has only in-frame clones and lacks some. The table records 250,000 to 350,000 clones, roughly 76% of them present only once. The sequences come from PBMCs, collected at disease progression, from a patient treated with ibrutinib. The receptors stem from a human donor with chronic lymphocytic leukemia.

This clone was found once. The chain uses TRBV14 and TRBJ2-2; possible D gene TRBD1, 5 bases. The V gene lost 3 bases and the J gene lost 7 bases, with 18 bases spanning the gap. The CDR3 contains 16 residues. The germline gives CDR1 SGHDN, CDR2 FVKESK. The CDR3 spells CASSHRRAPPNGELFF. In nucleotides, the CDR3 is TGTGCCAGCAGCCATCGCAGGGCCCCCCCGAACGGGGAGCTGTTTTTT. Variable domain in full (rest from reference TRBV14 and TRBJ2-2): EAGVTQFPSHSVIEKGQTVTLRCDPISGHDNLYWYRRVMGKEIKFLLHFVKESKQDESGMPNNRFLAERTGGTYSTLKVQPAELEDSGVYFCASSHRRAPPNGELFFGEGSRLTVL.

This clone showed up just once. This sequence joins TRBV9 and TRBJ2-3; a weak D match, TRBD1 (5 bases). Looked up from germline, CDR1 is SGDLS and CDR2 is YYNGEE. Trimming pared 0 bases from V and 0 bases from J, leaving 14 bases between. CDR3 length: 17 residues. The CDR3 loop is CASSVVNRHWSTDTQYF. In nucleotides, the CDR3 is TGTGCCAGCAGCGTAGTGAACAGGCATTGGAGCACAGATACGCAGTATTTT.

This clone was seen once. The chain couples TRBV5-1 to TRBJ2-3, with 8 bases identical to TRBD1. Germline assignment: CDR1 SGHRS and CDR2 YFSETQ. CDR3 length: 15 amino acids. The trim removed 2 bases at V and 3 bases at J, leaving 5 bases unmatched. CDR3: CASSFRTGRTDTQYF. CDR3 sequence (DNA): TGCGCCAGCAGCTTTAGGACAGGGAGAACAGATACGCAGTATTTT.

The genes are TRBV29-1 and TRBJ2-7; maybe TRBD1 (5 bases). Germline V gene data show CDR1 as SQVTM and CDR2 as ANQGSEA. V was pared by 6 bases and J by 0 bases, with 18 bases between. The CDR3 runs to 15 residues. The CDR3 nucleotides are TGCAGCGTCCTACCCCAGGACACCGGCTCCTACGAGCAGTACTTC. This translates into CSVLPQDTGSYEQYF.

V gene TRBV5-8 combines with J gene TRBJ2-7; no clear D gene. The CDR3 spans 12 residues. Germline values: CDR1 SGHTS, CDR2 YDEGEE. Deletions cut 3 bases from V and 1 base from J, with 5 bases between. The CDR3 sequence is CASSYRSYEQYF. The CDR3 nucleotides read TGTGCCAGCAGCTATCGATCCTACGAGCAGTACTTC. The full variable domain, completed using reference TRBV5-8 and TRBJ2-7, is EAGVTQSPTHLIKTRGQQATLRCSPISGHTSVYWYQQALGLGLQFLLWYDEGEERNRGNFPPRFSGRQFPNYSSELNVNALELEDSALYLCASSYRSYEQYFGPGTRLTVT.

The chain carries TRBV5-4 and TRBJ1-4, with 8 bases matching TRBD1. CDR3 size: 15 residues. V shed 4 bases and J 6 bases; nucleotides not matched to a gene: 8. Germline assignment: CDR1 SGHNT and CDR2 YYREEE (reference sequence). The DNA of the CDR3 is TGTGCCAGCAGCACCGATCAGGGGGCTGATGAAAAACTGTTTTTT. Translating gives CASSTDQGADEKLFF.

V gene TRBV19 combines with J gene TRBJ1-1, with 8 bases fitting TRBD1. The CDR3 has 14 residues. The V and J ends lost 4 bases and 3 bases, in that order; junction bases with no gene match: 4. CDR1 and CDR2 from the germline V gene are LNHDA and SQIVND (reference sequence). This CDR3 reads CASSRQGTYTEAFF. The CDR3 DNA is TGTGCCAGTAGTAGACAGGGGACATACACTGAAGCTTTCTTT.

The chain is built from TRBV9 and TRBJ2-5; 11 nucleotides agree with TRBD1. This CDR3 has 15 amino acids. Germline CDR1 and CDR2: SGDLS and YYNGEE. J was trimmed by 5 bases and V by 3 bases; bases with no gene match: 6. As DNA, the CDR3 is TGTGCCAGCAGCGGGACAGGGGGCGTCGGGGAGACCCAGTACTTC. It codes for CASSGTGGVGETQYF.

This clone was recorded once. The chain combines TRBV15 with TRBJ2-4; 12 positions match TRBD2. This CDR3 has 19 residues. Looked up from germline, CDR1 is LNHNV and CDR2 is YYDKDF (reference sequence). The trim removed 0 bases at V and 0 bases at J, leaving 6 bases unmatched. CDR3 bases: TGTGCCACCAGCAGAGATCGGACTAGCGGGACTCTAGCCAAAAACATTCAGTACTTC. Its translation: CATSRDRTSGTLAKNIQYF.

This clone was detected once. Sequence at one end of the junction differs from germline and may be a read error. The CDR3 reads CASSDWAGVQTQHF. CDR3 sequence (DNA): TGTGCCAGCAGTGATTGGGCAGGGGTTCAGACCCAGCATTTT. The chain couples TRBV2 to TRBJ1-5; perhaps TRBD1 as D (6 bases). The CDR3 consists of 14 residues. CDR1 SNHLY and CDR2 FYNNEI come from the germline V gene. Filled out from reference TRBV2 and TRBJ1-5, the complete variable domain reads EPEVTQTPSHQVTQMGQEVILRCVPISNHLYFYWYRQILGQKVEFLVSFYNNEISEKSEIFDDQFSVERPDGSNFTLKIRSTKLEDSAMYFCASSDWAGVQTQHFGDGTRLSIL.

This clone came up once. V and J are TRBV2 and TRBJ1-5; TRBD1 might be the D (5 bases). The CDR3 runs to 14 residues. V lost 0 bases to trimming and J lost 6 bases, with 9 bases between them. CDR1 and CDR2 (germline): SNHLY, FYNNEI. The CDR3 is CASSEAEGVQPQHF. CDR3 nucleotide sequence: TGTGCCAGCAGTGAAGCAGAAGGGGTTCAGCCCCAGCATTTT.

The CDR3 is CASSLGNTGELFF. The CDR3 DNA follows: TGTGCCAGCAGCTTAGGGAACACCGGGGAGCTGTTTTTT. The chain carries TRBV7-8 and TRBJ2-2; D gene ambiguous. The CDR3 covers 13 residues. CDR1 is SGHVS and CDR2 is FQNEAQ in the germline V gene. V was cut by 1 base and J by 1 base, with 1 base left in between.

This clone was observed once. The J gene is TRBJ1-4, the V gene TRBV7-9; D ambiguous. The V gene's germline CDR1 is SEHNR and CDR2 FQNEAQ (reference sequence). The CDR3 covers 14 residues. The V end lost 5 bases, the J end lost 6 bases, and 13 bases lay between the germline ends. CDR3 in amino acids: CASSPTGMYEKLFF. CDR3 nucleotide sequence: TGTGCCAGCAGCCCCACGGGAATGTATGAAAAACTGTTTTTT.

The V gene is TRBV7-4, the J gene TRBJ1-6; 7 bases match TRBD1. The length of the CDR3 is 14 residues. Trimming removed 2 bases from V and 9 bases from J; junction bases left unmatched: 4. The germline V gene has CDR1 SGHVT and CDR2 SQSDAQ. CDR3 region: CASSLRDRGSPLHF. The CDR3 coding sequence is TGTGCCAGCAGCTTACGGGACAGAGGTTCACCCCTCCACTTT.

The chain recombines TRBV5-6 with TRBJ2-7, with D tentatively TRBD1 or TRBD2 (5 bases each). Germline values: CDR1 SGHDT, CDR2 YYEEEE. The V end lost 2 bases, the J end lost 4 bases, and 7 bases lay between the germline ends. This CDR3 has 12 amino acids. CDR3 sequence reads: CASSFGGYEQYF. The CDR3 DNA reads TGTGCCAGCAGCTTTGGGGGTTACGAGCAGTACTTC.

The rearrangement joins TRBV29-1 to TRBJ2-5; TRBD1 aligns across 7 bases. Per germline, CDR1 SQVTM and CDR2 ANQGSEA. The CDR3 has 15 residues. V lost 6 bases, J lost 0 bases, and 10 bases stayed unmatched. CDR3 residues: CSVDGTELYQETQYF. CDR3 DNA: TGCAGCGTCGACGGGACAGAGTTGTACCAAGAGACCCAGTACTTC.

The chain is built from TRBV10-3 and TRBJ1-6; D gene unclear. Trimming removed 1 base at V and 8 bases at J, with 9 bases between. Looked up from germline, CDR1 is ENHRY and CDR2 is SYGVKD. The CDR3 extends over 14 amino acids. The CDR3 DNA reads as TGTGCCATCAGTGAGTACGATGTGGATTCACCCCTCCACTTT. Its translation is CAISEYDVDSPLHF.

The chain carries TRBV6-5 and TRBJ1-2; D remains ambiguous. Germline V lookup: CDR1 MNHEY, CDR2 SVGAGI. The CDR3 covers 13 residues. Between the trimmed V and J ends, which lost 7 bases and 4 bases, there was a span of 13 bases. CDR3 coding DNA: TGTGCCAGCACCTCCCTCGGGGTCTATGGCTACACCTTC. Translation gives CASTSLGVYGYTF.

The chain couples TRBV5-8 to TRBJ2-3; 9 bases match TRBD1. J gave up 7 bases and V 4 bases, and 4 bases lay outside the gene matches. Germline CDR1 and CDR2: SGHTS and YDEGEE. The CDR3 extends over 13 amino acids. Here the CDR3 reads CASSPGTGNTQYF. The CDR3 bases are TGTGCCAGCAGCCCGGGGACAGGGAATACGCAGTATTTT.

The chain uses TRBV5-6 and TRBJ2-3; no reliable D call. CDR1 and CDR2 from the germline V gene are SGHDT and YYEEEE. The CDR3 totals 13 residues. The V gene lost 0 bases and the J gene lost 5 bases, with 7 bases spanning the gap. The CDR3, as DNA: TGTGCCAGCAGCTTGGCAGCAGTAGATACGCAGTATTTT. Translating gives CASSLAAVDTQYF.

This clone was observed a few times. The sample carries other DNA sequences with the same CDR3. This chain connects TRBV29-1 to TRBJ1-1, with D perhaps matching TRBD1 (5 bases). Germline V gene data show CDR1 as SQVTM and CDR2 as ANQGSEA. Between the trimmed V and J ends, which lost 6 bases and 1 base, there was a span of 9 bases. The CDR3 consists of 12 residues. The CDR3 sequence: CSVERGNTEAFF. CDR3 sequence (DNA): TGCAGCGTCGAAAGGGGGAACACTGAAGCTTTCTTT.